This T cell receptor beta chain was sequenced in a study of Graves' ophthalmopathy and Graves' hyperthyroidism. This clonotype was observed a handful of times. Its specificity is unknown. Broader study findings: Distinction of ophthalmopathy from stable hyperthyroidism by a 13-signature model reached approximately 90% sensitivity and 75% to 83% specificity.

CDR3 regions of TCR beta were amplified from RNA transcripts. HTBI-primed RT-PCR formed the first round, and a multiplex PCR formed the second. Each CDR3 protein is one row after TCRdb ran MiXCR on the multiplex PCR reads. This sample has over a million distinct CDR3 sequences, with roughly 35% found just once. Other autoimmune diseases, uncontrolled infections, pregnancy or lactation led to the exclusion of patients. Diagnosis used clinical symptoms, serum thyroxine, TRAb, thyroid ultrasound and orbital computed tomography. Looked up from germline, CDR1 is SGHVS and CDR2 is FQNEAQ. V lost 6 bases, J lost 11 bases, and 15 bases lay in between. The CDR3 totals 12 residues.

The gene calls are TRBV7-8 and TRBJ2-3; possibly TRBD1 or TRBD2 for D (5 bases each). The TCR comes from an adult man with Graves' hyperthyroidism. Sequencing was performed on peripheral blood or thyroid tissue (not recorded which). The CDR3 is CASRSEGSGQYF. CDR3 nucleotide sequence: TGTGCCAGCAGGAGCGAGGGGAGTGGGCAGTATTTT.